This T cell receptor (beta chain) was documented in a study of blood T cell repertoires in COVID-19. The Seattle patients joined while their infection was active and were tracked longitudinally afterward. Source study methods: Amplification of reference gene primers provided the estimated nucleated cell counts. TCRdb keeps only in-frame clones here, not all; method: immunoSEQ multiplex PCR. From that table come the V and J calls and clone size; the DNA was used to work out D and trimming. The sample holds under 300,000 clones; 86% are singletons and the top ten take roughly 14%. Germline assignment: CDR1 LGHNA and CDR2 YSLEER. The CDR3 has 14 amino acids. Trimming took 4 bases from V and 9 from J; bases not matched to a gene: 7.

Sequences were obtained from peripheral blood. The TCR originated in a woman in her 70s with COVID-19, enrolled during active disease. The rearrangement joins TRBV4-3 to TRBJ2-1; 9 bases match TRBD2. The CDR3 DNA follows: TGCGCCAGCAGCCCCCATGGGACTAGCTTTGAGCAGTTCTTC. Its protein is CASSPHGTSFEQFF.